Sequencing of this T cell receptor (beta chain) was carried out in a study of blood T cell repertoires in COVID-19. Study details: Sample material is recorded as cDNA or gDNA derived from T cells, B-cell-depleted T cells, or PBMCs.

Data came from immunoSEQ multiplex PCR; TCRdb stores just in-frame clones and leaves some out. This table has 400,000 to 450,000 clones, around 90% appearing once. The length of the CDR3 is 13 residues. The germline V gene encodes CDR1 MGHDK and CDR2 SYGVNS. Trimming removed 4 bases at V and 0 bases at J, with 4 bases between. Participant ages covered roughly 18 to 89 years across approximately 25 US areas. Sequenced material: PBMCs or T cells enriched from blood (not recorded which). The receptor comes from a man aged 18 to 29 who had recovered from COVID-19. The chain joins TRBV25-1 to TRBJ1-3, with D uncertain. The chain's CDR3 is CASSVSSGNTIYF. Here the CDR3 DNA reads TGTGCCAGCAGTGTTAGCTCTGGAAACACCATATATTTT.